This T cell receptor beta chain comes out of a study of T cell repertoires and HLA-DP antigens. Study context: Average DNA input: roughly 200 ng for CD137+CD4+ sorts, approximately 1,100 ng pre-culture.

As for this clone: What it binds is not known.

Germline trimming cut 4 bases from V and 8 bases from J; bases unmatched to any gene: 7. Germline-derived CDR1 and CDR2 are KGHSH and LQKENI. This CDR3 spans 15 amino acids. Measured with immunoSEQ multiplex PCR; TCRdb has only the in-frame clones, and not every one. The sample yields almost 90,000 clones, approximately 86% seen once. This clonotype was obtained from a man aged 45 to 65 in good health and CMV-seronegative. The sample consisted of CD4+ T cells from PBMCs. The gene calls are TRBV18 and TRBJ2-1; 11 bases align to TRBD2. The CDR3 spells CASSLGTSGIDEQFF. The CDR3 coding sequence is TGTGCCAGCTCACTCGGGACTAGCGGCATCGATGAGCAGTTCTTC.